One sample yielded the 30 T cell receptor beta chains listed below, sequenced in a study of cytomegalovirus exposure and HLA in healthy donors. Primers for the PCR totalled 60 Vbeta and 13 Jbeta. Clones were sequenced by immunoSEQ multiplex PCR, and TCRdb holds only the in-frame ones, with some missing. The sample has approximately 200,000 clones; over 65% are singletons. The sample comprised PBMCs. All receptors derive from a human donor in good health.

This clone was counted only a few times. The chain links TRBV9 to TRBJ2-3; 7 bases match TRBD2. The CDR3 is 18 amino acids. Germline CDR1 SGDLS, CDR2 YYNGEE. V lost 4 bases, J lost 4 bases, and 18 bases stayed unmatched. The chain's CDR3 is CASSHVTWGGRGADTQYF. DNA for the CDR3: TGTGCCAGCAGCCACGTCACCTGGGGCGGGAGAGGGGCAGATACGCAGTATTTT.

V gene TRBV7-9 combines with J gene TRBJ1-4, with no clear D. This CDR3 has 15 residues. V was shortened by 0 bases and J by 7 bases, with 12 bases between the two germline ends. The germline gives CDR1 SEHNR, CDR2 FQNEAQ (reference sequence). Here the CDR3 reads CASSLAVPSGEKLFF. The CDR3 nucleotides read TGTGCCAGCAGCTTAGCTGTCCCTTCGGGTGAAAAACTGTTTTTT.

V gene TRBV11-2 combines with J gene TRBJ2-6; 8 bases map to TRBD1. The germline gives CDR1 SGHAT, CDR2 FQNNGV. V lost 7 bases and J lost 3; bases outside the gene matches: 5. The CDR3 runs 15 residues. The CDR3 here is CASTDRGIGANVLTF. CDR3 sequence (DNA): TGTGCCAGCACCGACAGGGGTATTGGGGCCAACGTCCTGACTTTC.

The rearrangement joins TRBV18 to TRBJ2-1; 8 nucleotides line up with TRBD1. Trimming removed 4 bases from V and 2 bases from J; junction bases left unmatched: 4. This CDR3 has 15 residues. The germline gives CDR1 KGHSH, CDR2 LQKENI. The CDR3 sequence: CASSLGQETYNEQFF. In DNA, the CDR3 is TGTGCCAGCTCACTGGGACAGGAGACCTACAATGAGCAGTTCTTC.

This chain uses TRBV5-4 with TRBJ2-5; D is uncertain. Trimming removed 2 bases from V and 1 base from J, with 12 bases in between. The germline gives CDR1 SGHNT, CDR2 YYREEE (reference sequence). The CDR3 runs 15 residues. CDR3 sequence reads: CASSFLSAGQETQYF. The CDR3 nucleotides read TGTGCCAGCAGCTTCTTATCGGCAGGCCAAGAGACCCAGTACTTC.

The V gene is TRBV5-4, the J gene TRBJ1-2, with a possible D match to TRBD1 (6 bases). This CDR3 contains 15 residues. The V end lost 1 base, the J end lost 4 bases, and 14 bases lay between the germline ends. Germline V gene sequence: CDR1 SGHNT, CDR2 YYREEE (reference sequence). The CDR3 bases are TGTGCCAGCAGCTTGCAGGGGACCCACAGCTATGGCTACACCTTC. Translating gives CASSLQGTHSYGYTF. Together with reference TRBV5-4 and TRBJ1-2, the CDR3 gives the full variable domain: ETGVTQSPTHLIKTRGQQVTLRCSSQSGHNTVSWYQQALGQGPQFIFQYYREEENGRGNFPPRFSGLQFPNYSSELNVNALELDDSALYLCASSLQGTHSYGYTFGSGTRLTVV.

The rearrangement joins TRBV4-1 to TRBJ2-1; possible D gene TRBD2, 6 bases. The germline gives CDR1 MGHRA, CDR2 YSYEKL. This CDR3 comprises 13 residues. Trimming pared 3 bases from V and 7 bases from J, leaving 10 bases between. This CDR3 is CASSQRAGNEQFF. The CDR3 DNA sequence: TGCGCCAGCAGCCAGAGGGCGGGGAATGAGCAGTTCTTC.

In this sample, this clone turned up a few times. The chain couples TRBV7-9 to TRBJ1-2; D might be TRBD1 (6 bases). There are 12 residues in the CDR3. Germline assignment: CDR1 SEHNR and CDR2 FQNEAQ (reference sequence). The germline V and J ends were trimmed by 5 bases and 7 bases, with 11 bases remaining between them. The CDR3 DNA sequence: TGTGCCAGCAGCCAAAGCAGGGGTGGCTACACCTTC. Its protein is CASSQSRGGYTF. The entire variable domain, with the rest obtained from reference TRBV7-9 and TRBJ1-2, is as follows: DTGVSQNPRHKITKRGQNVTFRCDPISEHNRLYWYRQTLGQGPEFLTYFQNEAQLEKSRLLSDRFSAERPKGSFSTLEIQRTEQGDSAMYLCASSQSRGGYTFGSGTRLTVV.

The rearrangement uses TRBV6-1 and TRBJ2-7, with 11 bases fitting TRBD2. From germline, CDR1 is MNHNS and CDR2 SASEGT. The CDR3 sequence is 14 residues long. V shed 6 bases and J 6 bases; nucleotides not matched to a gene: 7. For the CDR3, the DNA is TGTGCCAGCAGGGGGACTAGCGGCGTTTCCGAGCAGTACTTC. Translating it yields CASRGTSGVSEQYF.

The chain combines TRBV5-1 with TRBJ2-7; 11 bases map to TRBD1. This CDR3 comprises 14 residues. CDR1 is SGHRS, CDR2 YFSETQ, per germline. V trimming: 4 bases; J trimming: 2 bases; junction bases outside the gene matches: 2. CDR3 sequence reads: CASSAGQGAYEQYF. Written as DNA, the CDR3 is TGCGCCAGCAGCGCGGGACAGGGGGCCTACGAGCAGTACTTC.

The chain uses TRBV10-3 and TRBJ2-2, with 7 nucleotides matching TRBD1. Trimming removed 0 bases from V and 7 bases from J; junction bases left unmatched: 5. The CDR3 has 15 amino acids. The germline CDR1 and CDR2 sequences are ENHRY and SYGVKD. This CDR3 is CAISESRGRVGELFF. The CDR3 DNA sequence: TGTGCCATCAGTGAGTCGAGGGGGCGGGTCGGGGAGCTGTTTTTT.

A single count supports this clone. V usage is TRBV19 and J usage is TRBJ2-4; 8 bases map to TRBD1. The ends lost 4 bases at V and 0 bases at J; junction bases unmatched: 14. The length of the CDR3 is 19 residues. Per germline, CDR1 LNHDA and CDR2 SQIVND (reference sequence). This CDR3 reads CASSTSPIDRGLAKNIQYF. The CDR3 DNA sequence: TGTGCCAGTAGTACCTCCCCCATCGACAGGGGCCTAGCCAAAAACATTCAGTACTTC.

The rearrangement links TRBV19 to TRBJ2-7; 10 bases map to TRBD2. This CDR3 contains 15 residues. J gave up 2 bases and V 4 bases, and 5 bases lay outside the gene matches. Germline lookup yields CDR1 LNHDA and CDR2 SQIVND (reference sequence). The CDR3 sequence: CASSTSSGSPYEQYF. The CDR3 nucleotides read TGTGCCAGTAGTACATCTAGCGGGAGCCCCTACGAGCAGTACTTC.

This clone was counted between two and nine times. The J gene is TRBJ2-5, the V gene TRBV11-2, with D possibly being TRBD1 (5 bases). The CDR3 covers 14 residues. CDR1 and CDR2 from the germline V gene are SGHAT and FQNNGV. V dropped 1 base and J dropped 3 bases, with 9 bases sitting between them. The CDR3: CASSLGRQKETQYF. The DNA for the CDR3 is TGTGCCAGCAGCTTAGGTAGACAGAAAGAGACCCAGTACTTC.

The CDR3 nucleotides are TGTGCCAGCTCACTGGGACTTCGTACAGATACGCAGTATTTT. Its protein is CASSLGLRTDTQYF. The rearrangement links TRBV18 to TRBJ2-3; possibly TRBD2 for D (6 bases). V lost 4 bases to trimming and J lost 3 bases, with 11 bases between them. The germline V gene has CDR1 KGHSH and CDR2 LQKENI. This CDR3 has 14 amino acids.

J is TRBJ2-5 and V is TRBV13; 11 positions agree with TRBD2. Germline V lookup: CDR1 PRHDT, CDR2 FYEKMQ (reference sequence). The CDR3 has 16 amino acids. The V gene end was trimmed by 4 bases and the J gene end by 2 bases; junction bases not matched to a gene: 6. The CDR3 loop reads CASSSEGLAVQETQYF. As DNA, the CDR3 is TGTGCCAGCAGCTCCGAGGGACTAGCGGTACAAGAGACCCAGTACTTC.

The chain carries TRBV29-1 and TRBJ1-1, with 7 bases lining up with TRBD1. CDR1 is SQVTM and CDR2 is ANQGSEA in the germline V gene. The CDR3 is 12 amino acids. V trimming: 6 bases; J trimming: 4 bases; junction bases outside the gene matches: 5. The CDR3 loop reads CSVRTGSTEAFF. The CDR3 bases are TGCAGCGTCCGGACAGGATCCACTGAAGCTTTCTTT.

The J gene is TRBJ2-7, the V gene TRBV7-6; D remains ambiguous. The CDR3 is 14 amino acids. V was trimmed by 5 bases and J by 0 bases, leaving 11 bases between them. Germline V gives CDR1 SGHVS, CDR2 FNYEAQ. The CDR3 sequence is CASSPRQDSYEQYF. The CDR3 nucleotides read TGTGCCAGCAGCCCAAGACAAGACTCCTACGAGCAGTACTTC.

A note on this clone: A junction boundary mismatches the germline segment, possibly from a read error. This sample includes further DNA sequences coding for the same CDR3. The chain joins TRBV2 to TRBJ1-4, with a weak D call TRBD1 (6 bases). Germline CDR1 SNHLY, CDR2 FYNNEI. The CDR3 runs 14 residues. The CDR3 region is CASRRDNLDEKLFF. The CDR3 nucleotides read TGTGCCAGCAGGAGGGACAACTTAGATGAAAAGCTGTTTTTT.

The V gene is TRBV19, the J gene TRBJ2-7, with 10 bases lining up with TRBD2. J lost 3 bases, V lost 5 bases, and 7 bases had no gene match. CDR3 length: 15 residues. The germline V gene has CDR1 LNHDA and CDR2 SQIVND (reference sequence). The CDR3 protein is CASSFPGTSVYEQYF. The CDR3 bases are TGTGCCAGTAGTTTCCCCGGGACTAGCGTCTACGAGCAGTACTTC.

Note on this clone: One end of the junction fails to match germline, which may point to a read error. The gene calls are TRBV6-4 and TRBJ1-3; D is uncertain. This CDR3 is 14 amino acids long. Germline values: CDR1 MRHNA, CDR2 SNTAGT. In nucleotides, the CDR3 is TGTGCCAGCAGTTTTGTCAGTGCTGGAGACACCATATATTTT. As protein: CASSFVSAGDTIYF.

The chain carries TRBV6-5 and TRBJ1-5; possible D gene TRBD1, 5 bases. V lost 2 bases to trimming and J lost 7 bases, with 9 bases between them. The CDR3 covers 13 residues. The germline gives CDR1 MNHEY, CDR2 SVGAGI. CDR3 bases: TGTGCCAGCAGTTACGCAGGGTGGCAGCCCCAGCATTTT. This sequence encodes CASSYAGWQPQHF.

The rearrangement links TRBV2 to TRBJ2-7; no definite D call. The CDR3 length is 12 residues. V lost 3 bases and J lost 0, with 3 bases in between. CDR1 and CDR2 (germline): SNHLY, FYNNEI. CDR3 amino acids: CASSDLSYEQYF. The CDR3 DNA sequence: TGTGCCAGCAGTGATCTCTCCTACGAGCAGTACTTC.

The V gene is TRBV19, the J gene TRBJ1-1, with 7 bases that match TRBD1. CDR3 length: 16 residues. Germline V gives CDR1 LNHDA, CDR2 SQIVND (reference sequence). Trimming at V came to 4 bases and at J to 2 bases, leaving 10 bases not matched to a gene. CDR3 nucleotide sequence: TGTGCCAGTAGTACACCTCTGGGACAGACTAACACTGAAGCTTTCTTT. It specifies CASSTPLGQTNTEAFF.

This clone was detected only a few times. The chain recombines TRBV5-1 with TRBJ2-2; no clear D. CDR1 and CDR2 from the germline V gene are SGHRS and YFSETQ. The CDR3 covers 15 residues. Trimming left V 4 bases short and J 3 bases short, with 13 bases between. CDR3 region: CASSPYRTDTGELFF. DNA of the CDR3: TGCGCCAGCAGCCCTTACCGAACGGACACCGGGGAGCTGTTTTTT. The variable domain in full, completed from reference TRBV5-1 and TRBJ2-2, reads KAGVTQTPRYLIKTRGQQVTLSCSPISGHRSVSWYQQTPGQGLQFLFEYFSETQRNKGNFPGRFSGRQFSNSRSEMNVSTLELGDSALYLCASSPYRTDTGELFFGEGSRLTVL.

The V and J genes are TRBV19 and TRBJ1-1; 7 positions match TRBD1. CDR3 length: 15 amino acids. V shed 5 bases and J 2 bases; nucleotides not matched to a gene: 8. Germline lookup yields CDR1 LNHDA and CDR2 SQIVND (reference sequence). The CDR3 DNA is TGTGCCAGTAGTTTTCAGGGGACAGCAAACACTGAAGCTTTCTTT. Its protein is CASSFQGTANTEAFF.

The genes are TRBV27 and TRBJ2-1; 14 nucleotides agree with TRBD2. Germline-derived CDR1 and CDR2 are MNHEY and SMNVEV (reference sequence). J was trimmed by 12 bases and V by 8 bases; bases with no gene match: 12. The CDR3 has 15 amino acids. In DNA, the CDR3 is TGTGCCAGCTACCCCGGGACTAGCGGGAGTACCGTGCAGTTCTTC. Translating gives CASYPGTSGSTVQFF.

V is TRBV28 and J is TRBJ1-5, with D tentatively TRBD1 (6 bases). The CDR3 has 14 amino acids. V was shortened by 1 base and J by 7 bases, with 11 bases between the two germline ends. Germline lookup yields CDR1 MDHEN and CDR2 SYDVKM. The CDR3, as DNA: TGTGCCAGCAGTTTATACCTACAGGGACAGCCCCAGCATTTT. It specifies CASSLYLQGQPQHF.

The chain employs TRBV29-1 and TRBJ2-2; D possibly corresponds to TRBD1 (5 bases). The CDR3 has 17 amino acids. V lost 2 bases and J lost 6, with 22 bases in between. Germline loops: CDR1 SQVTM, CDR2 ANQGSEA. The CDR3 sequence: CSVEPPQVPYQAGELFF. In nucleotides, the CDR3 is TGCAGCGTTGAACCCCCACAGGTTCCTTATCAGGCCGGGGAGCTGTTTTTT.

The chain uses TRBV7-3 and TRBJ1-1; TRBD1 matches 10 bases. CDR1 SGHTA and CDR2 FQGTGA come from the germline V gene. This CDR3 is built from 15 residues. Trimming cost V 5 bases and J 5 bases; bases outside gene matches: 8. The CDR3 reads CASSPGTGVDTEAFF. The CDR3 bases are TGTGCCAGCAGCCCAGGGACAGGGGTTGATACTGAAGCTTTCTTT.